A selection of T cell receptor beta chains follows, all from one sample in a study of cytomegalovirus exposure and HLA in healthy donors. Using immunoSEQ multiplex PCR, the repertoire was profiled, and TCRdb retains in-frame clones only, with some absent. In the table there are 120,000 to 150,000 clones, over 60% of which are singletons. The sequencing input was PBMCs. The receptors come from a woman between 18 and 30 years old in good health and CMV-seronegative. Both conserved end residues are trimmed from each CDR3.

CDR3aa	v_gene	j_gene	len
ASSQAGGNTEAF	TRBV4-1	TRBJ1-1	12
ARSPGQGAREQY	TRBV5-3	TRBJ2-7	12
ASSLQAGLGNTIY	TRBV5-4	TRBJ1-3	13
ASSPWIGQYNEQF	TRBV7-2	TRBJ2-1	13
ATEGDRANNSPLH	TRBV7-9	TRBJ1-6	13
ASSLDINQPQH	TRBV5-1	TRBJ1-5	11
ASSPTTGINEQY	TRBV18	TRBJ2-7	12
ASSFPGGNGYT	TRBV7-3	TRBJ1-2	11
ASSVHGLAKRSETQY	TRBV9	TRBJ2-5	15
ASSPPTGGKGTGELF	TRBV18	TRBJ2-2	15
ASSKEAYSYEQY	TRBV5-1	TRBJ2-7	12
ASRQMGGNSNEQF	TRBV10-2	TRBJ2-1	13
ATSLARETQY	TRBV5-4	TRBJ2-5	10
ASSYIPTENTEAF	TRBV6-6	TRBJ1-1	13
ASSLVAGVTDTQY	TRBV7-2	TRBJ2-3	13
AISAQFGNSPLH	TRBV10-3	TRBJ1-6	12
ASSVGGASNEKLF	TRBV9	TRBJ1-4	13
ATAHSDTQY	TRBV19	TRBJ2-3	9
ATGTALSNQPQH	TRBV15	TRBJ1-5	12
ASSLGTGGAEAF	TRBV5-6	TRBJ1-1	12
ASSASRNEQF	TRBV2	TRBJ2-1	10
ASSIYPPELF	TRBV19	TRBJ2-2	10
ASSYSGLQGTEAF	TRBV6-5	TRBJ1-1	13
ASSTTTGVTDTQY	TRBV6-5	TRBJ2-3	13
ATSRDLEGSAGANNEQF	TRBV15	TRBJ2-1	17
ATRILLGTDTQY	TRBV6-5	TRBJ2-3	12
ASSLSGAQIQETQY	TRBV5-1	TRBJ2-5	14
ASSTSRQGLGNQPQH	TRBV2	TRBJ1-5	15
ASSYHGAATNEKLF	TRBV28	TRBJ1-4	14
ASSQWAGDTEAF	TRBV4-1	TRBJ1-1	12
ASSASGVYNEQF	TRBV6-1	TRBJ2-1	12
ASSFQFQDSPLH	TRBV28	TRBJ1-6	12
ASRSRTGEDEQY	TRBV6-5	TRBJ2-7	12
ASSLIQGAAGYT	TRBV7-9	TRBJ1-2	12
ASSLGAGGPNTEAF	TRBV19	TRBJ1-1	14
ASNPSWATGELF	TRBV28	TRBJ2-2	12